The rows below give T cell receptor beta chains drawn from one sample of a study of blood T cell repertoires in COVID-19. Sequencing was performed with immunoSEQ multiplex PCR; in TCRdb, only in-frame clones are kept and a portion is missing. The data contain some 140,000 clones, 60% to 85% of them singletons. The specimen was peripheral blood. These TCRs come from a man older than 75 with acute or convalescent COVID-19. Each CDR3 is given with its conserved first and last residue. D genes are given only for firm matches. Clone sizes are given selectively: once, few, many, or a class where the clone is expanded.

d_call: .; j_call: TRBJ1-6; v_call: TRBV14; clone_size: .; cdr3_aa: CASSQVIAGNSPLHF; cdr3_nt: TGTGCCAGCAGCCAAGTTATCGCAGGAAATTCACCCCTCCACTTT
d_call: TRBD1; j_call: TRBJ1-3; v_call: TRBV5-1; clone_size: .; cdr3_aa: CASSLAGTALGNTIYF; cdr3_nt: TGCGCCAGCAGCTTGGCCGGGACAGCTTTAGGAAACACCATATATTTT
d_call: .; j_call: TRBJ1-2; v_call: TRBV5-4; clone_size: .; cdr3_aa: CASSVRSNYGYTF; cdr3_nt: TGTGCCAGCAGCGTCAGATCCAACTATGGCTACACCTTC
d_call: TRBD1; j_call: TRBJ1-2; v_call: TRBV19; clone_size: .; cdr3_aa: CASNVRSGTGAPYGYTF; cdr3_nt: TGTGCCAGTAACGTTCGGTCCGGGACAGGGGCGCCCTATGGCTACACCTTC
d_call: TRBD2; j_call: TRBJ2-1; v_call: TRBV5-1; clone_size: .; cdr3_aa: CASSSGLAGRRGEQFF; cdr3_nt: TGCGCCAGCAGCTCCGGACTAGCGGGGAGGAGGGGGGAGCAGTTCTTC
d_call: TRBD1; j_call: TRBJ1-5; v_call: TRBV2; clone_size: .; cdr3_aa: CASSGGGASNQPQHF; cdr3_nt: TGTGCCAGCAGTGGAGGGGGCGCGAGCAATCAGCCCCAGCATTTT
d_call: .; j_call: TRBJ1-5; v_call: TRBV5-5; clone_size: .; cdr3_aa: CASSLRGSNQPQHF; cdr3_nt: TGTGCCAGCAGCTTGAGGGGTAGCAATCAGCCCCAGCATTTT
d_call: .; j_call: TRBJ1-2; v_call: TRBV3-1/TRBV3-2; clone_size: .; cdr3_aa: CASSQVEGMGGYTF; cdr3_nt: TGTGCCAGCAGCCAAGTGGAGGGAATGGGAGGCTACACCTTC
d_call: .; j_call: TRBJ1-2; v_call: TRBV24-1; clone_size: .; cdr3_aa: CATSGQGYGYTF; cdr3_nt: TGTGCCACCAGTGGGCAGGGCTATGGCTACACCTTC
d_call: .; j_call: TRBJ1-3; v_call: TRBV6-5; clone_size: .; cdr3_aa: CASSPTGTGIDTIYF; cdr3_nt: TGTGCCAGCAGTCCTACAGGGACGGGTATTGACACCATATATTTT
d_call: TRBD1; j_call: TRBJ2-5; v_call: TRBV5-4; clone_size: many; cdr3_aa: CASSQQGADETQYF; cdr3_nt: TGTGCCAGCAGCCAACAGGGGGCGGATGAGACCCAGTACTTC
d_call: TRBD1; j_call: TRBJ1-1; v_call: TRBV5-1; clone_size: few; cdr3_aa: CASSSPGTGGTEAFF; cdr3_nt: TGCGCCAGCAGTTCGCCTGGGACAGGTGGCACTGAAGCTTTCTTT
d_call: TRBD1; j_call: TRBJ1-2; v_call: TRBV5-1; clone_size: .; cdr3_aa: CASSVDRGLGYTF; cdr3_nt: TGCGCCAGCAGCGTGGACAGGGGGCTAGGCTACACCTTC
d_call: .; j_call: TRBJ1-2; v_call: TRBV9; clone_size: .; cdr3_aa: CASSVAWAGLGYGYTF; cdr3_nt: TGTGCCAGCAGCGTAGCTTGGGCGGGATTGGGTTATGGCTACACCTTC
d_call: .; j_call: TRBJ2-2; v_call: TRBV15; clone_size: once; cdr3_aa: CATSPGQGKGTGELFF; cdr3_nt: TGTGCCACCAGCCCAGGGCAGGGAAAGGGCACCGGGGAGCTGTTTTTT
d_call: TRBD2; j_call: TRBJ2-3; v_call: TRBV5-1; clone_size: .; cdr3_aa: CASSFSSGGASTDTQYF; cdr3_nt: TGCGCCAGCAGCTTTTCTAGCGGGGGGGCTAGCACAGATACGCAGTATTTT
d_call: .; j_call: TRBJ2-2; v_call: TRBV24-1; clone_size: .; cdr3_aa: CATSDFTAAGELFF; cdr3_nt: TGTGCCACCAGTGATTTTACAGCCGCCGGGGAGCTGTTTTTT
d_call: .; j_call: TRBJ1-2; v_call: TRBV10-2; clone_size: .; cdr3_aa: CASSESLQGYGYTF; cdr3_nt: TGCGCCAGCAGTGAGTCGTTACAGGGCTATGGCTACACCTTC
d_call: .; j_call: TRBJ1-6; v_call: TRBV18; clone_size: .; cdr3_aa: CASSPLAQGDSPLHF; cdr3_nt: TGTGCCAGCTCACCACTGGCACAGGGTGATTCACCCCTCCACTTT
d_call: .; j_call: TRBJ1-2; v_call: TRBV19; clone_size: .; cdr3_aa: CASSIPGGGSNYGYTF; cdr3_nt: TGTGCCAGTAGTATCCCAGGCGGAGGGTCTAACTATGGCTACACCTTC
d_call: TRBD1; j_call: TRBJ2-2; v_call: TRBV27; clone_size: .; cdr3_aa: CASSAAIPGQLHTGELFF; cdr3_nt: TGTGCCAGCAGTGCTGCTATTCCGGGACAGCTACACACCGGGGAGCTGTTTTTT
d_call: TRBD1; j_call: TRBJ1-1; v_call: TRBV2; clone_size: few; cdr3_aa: CASPERDRGSEAFF; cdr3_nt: TGTGCCAGCCCAGAGAGGGACAGGGGAAGTGAAGCTTTCTTT
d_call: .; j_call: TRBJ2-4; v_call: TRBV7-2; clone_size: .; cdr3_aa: CASSLVSGGSGNIQYF; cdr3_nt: TGTGCCAGCAGCTTAGTGTCGGGGGGCTCGGGAAACATTCAGTACTTC
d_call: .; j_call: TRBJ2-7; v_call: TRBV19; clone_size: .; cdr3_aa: CASSIQGFSYEQYF; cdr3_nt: TGTGCCAGTAGTATACAGGGCTTCTCCTACGAGCAGTACTTC
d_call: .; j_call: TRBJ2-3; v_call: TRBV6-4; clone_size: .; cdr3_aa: CASSQGLQGDTQYF; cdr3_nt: TGTGCCAGCAGTCAGGGCCTGCAGGGAGATACGCAGTATTTT
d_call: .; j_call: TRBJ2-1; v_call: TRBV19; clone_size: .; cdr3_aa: CASSTVAGSSYNEQFF; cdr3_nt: TGTGCCAGTAGTACCGTGGCGGGGAGCTCCTACAATGAGCAGTTCTTC
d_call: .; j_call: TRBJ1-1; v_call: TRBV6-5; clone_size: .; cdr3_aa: CASSYSGGRTEAFF; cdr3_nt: TGTGCCAGCAGTTACTCCGGGGGTCGCACTGAAGCTTTCTTT
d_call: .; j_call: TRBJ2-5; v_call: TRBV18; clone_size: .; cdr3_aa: CASSPGLRETQYF; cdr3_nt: TGTGCCAGCTCACCGGGACTTAGGGAGACCCAGTACTTC